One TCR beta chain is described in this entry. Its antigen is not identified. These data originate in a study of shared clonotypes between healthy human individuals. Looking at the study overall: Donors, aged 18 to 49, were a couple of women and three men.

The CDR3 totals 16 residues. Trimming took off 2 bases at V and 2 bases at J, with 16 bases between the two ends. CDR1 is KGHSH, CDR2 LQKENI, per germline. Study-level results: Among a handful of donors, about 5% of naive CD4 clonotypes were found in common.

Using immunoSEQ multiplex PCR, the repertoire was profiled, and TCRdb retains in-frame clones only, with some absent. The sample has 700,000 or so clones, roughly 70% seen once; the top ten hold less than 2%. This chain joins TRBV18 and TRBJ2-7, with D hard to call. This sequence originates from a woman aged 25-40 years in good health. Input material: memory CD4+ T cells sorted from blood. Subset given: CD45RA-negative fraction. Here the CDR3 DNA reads TGTGCCAGCTCACCATCAGCCAGTAAGTTCACCTACGAGCAGTACTTC. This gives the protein CASSPSASKFTYEQYF.